The entry that follows covers one TCR beta chain sequence. Its antigen remains undetermined. Base-call qualities are not available, and no considerably larger clone is one nucleotide away. The data originate from a study of blood T cell repertoires in COVID-19 (TCRdb year 2020). The study in broad terms: Samples covering the acute and convalescent phases of COVID-19 were provided by collaborators in the United States, Italy and Spain. The sample metadata nearly always contained a de-identified subject ID, COVID-19 status, age in years and sex. The repertoires were released in a freely available public database intended as a resource for research on the immune response to SARS-CoV-2. Samples were obtained from the ongoing ImmuneRACE study (first 160 participants) and from 1,000 to 1,500 subjects provided by 6 global collaborators. The material from the prospective study consisted of cDNA or gDNA derived from T cells, B-cell-depleted T cells, or PBMCs. The dataset comprised deeply sampled blood TCRbeta repertoires from subjects exposed to, actively infected with, or recovered from COVID-19. Where available, HLA class I and class II types were obtained from metadata supplied by the sample provider rather than from assay-based typing.

TCRbeta CDR3 regions were amplified from genomic DNA by means of the immunoSEQ Assay, a bias-controlled multiplex PCR. As for how the authors treated the data: Within the assay, amplification of reference gene primers was used to estimate how many nucleated cells each sample contained. To quantify the absolute abundance of each unique TCRbeta CDR3 rearrangement, sequence reads were collapsed and filtered. For each sample, productive Simpson clonality was calculated as the square root of Simpson's diversity index over productive rearrangements. The table was pulled from immuneACCESS by TCRdb, which kept in-frame rearrangements only. Such tables lose some clones; where checked, under half of the loss comes from unresolved V genes, and the rest has no known cause. V, J and clone size are taken as reported in that table, and D and trimming were inferred from the DNA itself. The sample table shows roughly 100,000 clones, and 75% to 95% are seen once. Together, the top ten hold about 3.9% of the sample.

Study-level results and caveats: Clinical and demographic metadata were provided uncurated, with the amount varying by source and participant.

The CDR3, from cysteine to phenylalanine, totals 15 residues. The CDR3 DNA has 45 bases and is translated from base 1. CDR1 is given as SGHRS and CDR2 as YFSETQ, both from the germline V gene. Deletion took 4 bases off V and 6 bases off J, with a span of 16 bases between the germline ends. Whole blood was collected in K2EDTA tubes by collaborating institutions according to the institutions' own protocols. For TCRbeta analysis, collaborator samples were shipped as frozen whole blood, as isolated PBMCs, or as DNA extracted from either sample type. The chain uses TRBV5-1 and TRBJ2-2; TRBD1 is a weak D gene call, 6 bases matching. Material for sequencing was peripheral blood. The receptor comes from a woman in her fifties or sixties in a cohort sampled during active COVID-19. The DNA reads as follows: TGCGCCAGCAGCACAACGACAGGTTTATCCGGGGAGCTGTTTTTT. This codes for CASSTTTGLSGELFF.